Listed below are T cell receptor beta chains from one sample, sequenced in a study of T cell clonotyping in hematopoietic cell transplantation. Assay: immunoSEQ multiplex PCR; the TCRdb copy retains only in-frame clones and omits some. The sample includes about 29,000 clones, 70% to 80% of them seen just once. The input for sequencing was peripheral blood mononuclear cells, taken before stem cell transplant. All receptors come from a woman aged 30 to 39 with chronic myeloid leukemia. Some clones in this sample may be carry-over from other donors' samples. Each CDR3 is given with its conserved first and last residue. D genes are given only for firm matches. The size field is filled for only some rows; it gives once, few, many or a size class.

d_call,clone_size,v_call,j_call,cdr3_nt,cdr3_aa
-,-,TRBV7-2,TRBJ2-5,TGTGCCAGCAGCTTAGACGGCGCTTTCGGAGAGACCCAGTACTTC,CASSLDGAFGETQYF
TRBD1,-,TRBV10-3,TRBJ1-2,TGTGCCATCAGTGAGAAGGGACAGGGGGCCACTGGCTACACCTTC,CAISEKGQGATGYTF
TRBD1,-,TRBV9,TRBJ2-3,TGTGCCAGCAGCTCTGGGACAGGCACAGATACGCAGTATTTT,CASSSGTGTDTQYF
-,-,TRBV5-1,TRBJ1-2,TGCGCCAGCAGATTCTCGGGGGACCCGAACTATGGCTACACCTTC,CASRFSGDPNYGYTF
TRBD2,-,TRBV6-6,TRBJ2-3,TGTGCCAGCGGGGCTAGCGGGGGCACAGATACGCAGTATTTT,CASGASGGTDTQYF
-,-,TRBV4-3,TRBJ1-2,TGCGCCAGCAGCCAAGAAAGGGGATTGGGCTACACCTTC,CASSQERGLGYTF
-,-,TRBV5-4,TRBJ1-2,TGTGCCAGCAGCTTGGTACAGGGATACGGCTACACCTTC,CASSLVQGYGYTF
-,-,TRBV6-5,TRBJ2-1,TGTGCCAGCAGTTACTCTCTCGGTTACAATGAGCAGTTCTTC,CASSYSLGYNEQFF
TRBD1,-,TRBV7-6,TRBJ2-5,TGTGCCAGCAGCTTACTCGCGGGGACAGGGCTAGGGGAGACCCAGTACTTC,CASSLLAGTGLGETQYF
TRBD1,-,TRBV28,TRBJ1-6,TGTGCCAGCAGACAGGGGAGCTCCTATAATTCACCCCTCCACTTT,CASRQGSSYNSPLHF
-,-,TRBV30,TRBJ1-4,TGTGCCTGGATGGCTGACAGCGAAAAACTGTTTTTT,CAWMADSEKLFF
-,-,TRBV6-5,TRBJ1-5,TGTGCCAGCAGCCCGAGAAGTGGACAGCCCCAGCATTTT,CASSPRSGQPQHF
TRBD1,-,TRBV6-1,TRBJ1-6,TGTGCCAGCACCGGGACAGATAATTCACCCCTCCACTTT,CASTGTDNSPLHF
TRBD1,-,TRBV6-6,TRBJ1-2,TGTGCCAGCAGGCGACAGGGCTTGGACTATGGCTACACCTTC,CASRRQGLDYGYTF
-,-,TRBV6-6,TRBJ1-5,TGTGCCAGCAGTTCTCAGGACGCCGGCAATCAGCCCCAGCATTTT,CASSSQDAGNQPQHF
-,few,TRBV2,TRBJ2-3,TGTGCCAGCAGTGAAGCTCGTTGGGCAGATACGCAGTATTTT,CASSEARWADTQYF
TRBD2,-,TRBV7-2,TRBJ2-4,TGTGCCAGCAGCTTAGGTTCTTTAGTAGCGGGTCGAATAAACATTCAGTACTTC,CASSLGSLVAGRINIQYF
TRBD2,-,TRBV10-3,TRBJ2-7,TGTGCCATCAGTGAGGCCGCTGGGGGCGGGGGGGGCGAGCAGTACTTC,CAISEAAGGGGGEQYF
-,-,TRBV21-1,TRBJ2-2,TGTGCCAGCACTTTTAGGGAACAGGTCAACACCGGGGAGCTGTTTTTT,CASTFREQVNTGELFF
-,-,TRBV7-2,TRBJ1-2,TGTGCCAGCAGCTCAATCTTACAGCGCAATGGCTACACCTTC,CASSSILQRNGYTF
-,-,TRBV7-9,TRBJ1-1,TGTGCCAGCAGCTTTGGTCCCTCCAGGCGGACTGAAGCTTTCTTT,CASSFGPSRRTEAFF
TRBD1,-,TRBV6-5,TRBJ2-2,TGTGCCAGCAGTTCCAACAGGGGGACCGGGGAGCTGTTTTTT,CASSSNRGTGELFF
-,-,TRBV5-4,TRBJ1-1,TGTGCCAGCAGCCTACAGGGTGCGGACACTGAAGCTTTCTTT,CASSLQGADTEAFF
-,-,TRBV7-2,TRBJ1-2,TGTGCCAGCAGCTTACAGACAAGGGAAACCTATGGCTACACCTTC,CASSLQTRETYGYTF
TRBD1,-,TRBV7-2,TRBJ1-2,TGTGCCAGCAGCTTAGGGACAGGCTATGGCTACACCTTC,CASSLGTGYGYTF
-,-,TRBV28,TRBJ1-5,TGTGCCAGCAGCGTTGGGTATAGCAATCAGCCCCAGCATTTT,CASSVGYSNQPQHF
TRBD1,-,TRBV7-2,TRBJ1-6,TGTGCCAGCAGCCCCAGGACAGGGGGAGGTAATTCACCCCTCCACTTT,CASSPRTGGGNSPLHF
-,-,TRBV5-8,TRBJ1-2,TGTGCCAGCACCAGAAGACAGGTTTTAAACTATGGCTACACCTTC,CASTRRQVLNYGYTF
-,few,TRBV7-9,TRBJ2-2,TGTGCCAGCAGCTTAGAGGGGGGCGAGTTAACCGGGGAGCTGTTTTTT,CASSLEGGELTGELFF
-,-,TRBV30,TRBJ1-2,TGTGCCTGGAGTGTCCTCACTAACTATGGCTACACCTTC,CAWSVLTNYGYTF
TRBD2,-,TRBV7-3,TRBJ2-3,TGTGCCAGCAGTAGCGGGGGGGACACGCAGTATTTT,CASSSGGDTQYF
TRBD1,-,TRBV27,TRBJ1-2,TGTGCCAGCAGTTTACCCGGACAGGGTGGTGGCTACACCTTC,CASSLPGQGGGYTF
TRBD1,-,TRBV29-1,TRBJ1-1,TGCAGCGTCCTGGGACAGCAGGGCACTGAAGCTTTCTTT,CSVLGQQGTEAFF
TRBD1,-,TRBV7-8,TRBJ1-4,TGTGCCAGCAGCCCCAGACAGGGTTATGAAAAACTGTTTTTT,CASSPRQGYEKLFF
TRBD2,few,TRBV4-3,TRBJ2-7,TGCGCCAGCAGCCTCCAGCGGGGAACCTACGAGCAGTACTTC,CASSLQRGTYEQYF
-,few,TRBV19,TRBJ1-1,TGTGCCAGTACCCTAGGAGAGTGGGGCACTGAAGCTTTCTTT,CASTLGEWGTEAFF